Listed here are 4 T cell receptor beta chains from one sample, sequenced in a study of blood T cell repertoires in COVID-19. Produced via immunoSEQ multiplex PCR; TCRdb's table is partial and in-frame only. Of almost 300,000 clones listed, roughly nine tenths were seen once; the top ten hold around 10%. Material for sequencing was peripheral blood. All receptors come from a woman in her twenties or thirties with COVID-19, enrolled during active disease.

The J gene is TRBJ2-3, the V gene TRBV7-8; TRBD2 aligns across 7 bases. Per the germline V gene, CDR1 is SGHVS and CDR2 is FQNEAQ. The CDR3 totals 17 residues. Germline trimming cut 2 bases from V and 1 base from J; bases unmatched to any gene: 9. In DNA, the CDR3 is TGTGCCAGCAGCTTAATTTCCTCGGCGGGGGGCACAGATACGCAGTATTTT. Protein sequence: CASSLISSAGGTDTQYF.

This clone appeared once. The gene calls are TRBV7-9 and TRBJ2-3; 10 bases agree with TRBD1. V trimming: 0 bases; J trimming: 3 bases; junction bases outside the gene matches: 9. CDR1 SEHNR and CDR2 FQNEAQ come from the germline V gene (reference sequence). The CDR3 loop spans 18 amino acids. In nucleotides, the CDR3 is TGTGCCAGCAGCTTAGCCCGAATCCGGGACAGGGGAACAGATACGCAGTATTTT. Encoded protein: CASSLARIRDRGTDTQYF. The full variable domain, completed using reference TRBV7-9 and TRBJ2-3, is DTGVSQNPRHKITKRGQNVTFRCDPISEHNRLYWYRQTLGQGPEFLTYFQNEAQLEKSRLLSDRFSAERPKGSFSTLEIQRTEQGDSAMYLCASSLARIRDRGTDTQYFGPGTRLTVL.

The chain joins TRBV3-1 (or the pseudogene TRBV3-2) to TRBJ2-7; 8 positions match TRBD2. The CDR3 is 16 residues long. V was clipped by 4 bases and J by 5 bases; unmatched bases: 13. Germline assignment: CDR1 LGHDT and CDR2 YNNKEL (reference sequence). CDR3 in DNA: TGTGCCAGCAGCCCTCTATTCCTAGCGGGTGCCGACGAGCAGTACTTC. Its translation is CASSPLFLAGADEQYF.

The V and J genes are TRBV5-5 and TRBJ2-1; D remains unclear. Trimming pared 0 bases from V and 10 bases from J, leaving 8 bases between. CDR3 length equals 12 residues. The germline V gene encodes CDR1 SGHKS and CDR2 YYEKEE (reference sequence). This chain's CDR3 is CASSLGVGEQFF. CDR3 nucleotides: TGTGCCAGCAGCTTGGGTGTCGGGGAGCAGTTCTTC.